Listed below are T cell receptor beta chains from one sample, sequenced in a study of cytomegalovirus exposure and HLA in healthy donors. Using immunoSEQ multiplex PCR, the repertoire was profiled, and TCRdb retains in-frame clones only, with some absent. The sample holds approximately 74,000 clones, 65% to 85% seen once. Sequencing input: PBMCs. These receptor sequences come from a woman in her 30s in good health and CMV-seronegative. CDR3s include the opening cysteine and the closing phenylalanine or tryptophan. The order of the fields is V gene, J gene, clone size, D gene, CDR3 DNA, CDR3 protein. The D gene is left open where the match is weak. Not every row has a clone size; where given, it reads once, few, many or a size class.

>TRBV7-9|TRBJ2-3|-|-
TGTGCCAGCAGACCCTCACCCCGGGACACCTCAGCCACAGATACGCAGTATTTT
CASRPSPRDTSATDTQYF
>TRBV15|TRBJ2-6|-|-
TGTGCCACCAGCAGAATGACAGACTCGCCCGCCGGGGCCAACGTCCTGACTTTC
CATSRMTDSPAGANVLTF
>TRBV6-1|TRBJ2-7|-|-
TGTGCCAGCAGTGGGACTGTCTCCTACGAGCAGTACTTC
CASSGTVSYEQYF
>TRBV2|TRBJ1-5|-|TRBD1
TGTGCCAGCAGTGGGTATAAGGGGGCCGGCGATCAGCCCCAGCATTTT
CASSGYKGAGDQPQHF
>TRBV7-6|TRBJ1-3|-|TRBD1
TGTGCCAGCAGCTGGCTTCCCGGGACAGGGCTAAACACCATATACTTT
CASSWLPGTGLNTIYF
>TRBV11-3|TRBJ2-5|-|TRBD1
TGTGCCAGCAGCTTACAGGGGGATCCCTTACAAGAGACCCAGTACTTC
CASSLQGDPLQETQYF
>TRBV27|TRBJ2-2|-|TRBD2
TGTGCCAGCAGTCCCGAGGTTGCGGGGGGGCCAAACATCGGGGAGCTGTTTTTT
CASSPEVAGGPNIGELFF
>TRBV4-3|TRBJ1-6|-|TRBD1
TGCGCCAGCAGCCAAAACGACAGGGGTGGTTCACCCCTCCACTTT
CASSQNDRGGSPLHF
>TRBV7-6|TRBJ2-7|-|TRBD1
TGTGCCAGCAGCTTATTCAGTGGACAGGGGGCCTACGAGCAGTACTTC
CASSLFSGQGAYEQYF
>TRBV13|TRBJ1-1|-|TRBD1
TGTGCCAGCGTCAGTGGGACAGGAACGTCGGCTTTCTTT
CASVSGTGTSAFF
>TRBV7-6|TRBJ1-6|-|-
TGTGCCAGCAGCTTACGCCCCGTGGCAGGCGCCTATAATTCACCCCTCCACTTT
CASSLRPVAGAYNSPLHF
>TRBV7-2|TRBJ1-6|-|TRBD1
TGTGCCAGCAGCCAGCAACCGGGACAGAATAATTCACCCCTCCACTTT
CASSQQPGQNNSPLHF
>TRBV2|TRBJ1-3|-|-
TGTGCCAGCAGGATACAGAGCTCTGGAAACACCATATATTTT
CASRIQSSGNTIYF
>TRBV6-6|TRBJ1-1|-|-
TGTGCCAGCACCGAGGGCTCTGAAGCTTTCTTT
CASTEGSEAFF
>TRBV27|TRBJ2-5|-|-
TGTGCCAGCAGTCCCATAGCGTTGGGAGAGACCCAGTACTTC
CASSPIALGETQYF
>TRBV30|TRBJ2-5|-|TRBD2
TGTGCCTGGAGGAGGACTAGCGGGGGGGCCTATCACCAGTACTTC
CAWRRTSGGAYHQYF
>TRBV5-5|TRBJ1-1|-|-
TGTGCCAGCAGCTTGGGAGGGGGAAGGGTGTACACTGAAGCTTTCTTT
CASSLGGGRVYTEAFF
>TRBV28|TRBJ1-5|-|TRBD1
TGTGCCAGCATTACAGGGGGGCATCAGCCCCAGCATTTT
CASITGGHQPQHF
>TRBV7-9|TRBJ2-2|once|TRBD2
TGTGCCAGCAGCTCCCTTCGGGGGGTTCTGGGGGAGCTGTTTTTT
CASSSLRGVLGELFF
>TRBV4-3|TRBJ2-7|-|TRBD1
TGCGCCAGCAGCTCAGACAGGGCCTACGAGCAGTACTTC
CASSSDRAYEQYF
>TRBV11-2|TRBJ1-2|-|-
TGTGCCAGCAGCTTAGCGGGCAGTGGGGGCCCATCTTATGGCTACACCTTC
CASSLAGSGGPSYGYTF
>TRBV5-1|TRBJ2-3|-|-
TGCGCCAGCAGCTTGAAAGCCTACCTCTCCGTCCCAGATACGCAGTATTTT
CASSLKAYLSVPDTQYF
>TRBV5-1|TRBJ1-1|once|-
TGCGCCAGCAGCTTGTCCACCATCAGGGTGAACACTGAAGCTTTCTTT
CASSLSTIRVNTEAFF
>TRBV28|TRBJ1-2|-|TRBD1
TGTGCCATAGGGGACAGGGCGGGCTACACCTTC
CAIGDRAGYTF
>TRBV2|TRBJ2-3|-|-
TGTGCCAGCAGTGAAGCTTGGGCTAGCACAGATACGCAGTATTTT
CASSEAWASTDTQYF
>TRBV6-5|TRBJ1-4|-|-
TGTGCCAGCAGTTTTGCCGGGGATGAAAAACTGTTTTTT
CASSFAGDEKLFF
>TRBV5-6|TRBJ2-1|-|-
TGTGCCAGCAGCTTGGCAGGTGAGCAGTTCTTC
CASSLAGEQFF
>TRBV6-6|TRBJ2-3|-|-
TGTGCCAGCAGTTACTCGGGCGAGCAGGGGAAGGGGTATTTT
CASSYSGEQGKGYF
>TRBV7-2|TRBJ2-3|-|-
TGTGCCAGCAGCGCCCATCTAACTCAGTATTTT
CASSAHLTQYF
>TRBV11-2|TRBJ1-4|-|TRBD1
TGTGCCAGCAGCTTAGGGACAGGGGTTGAAAAACTGTTTTTT
CASSLGTGVEKLFF
>TRBV7-9|TRBJ2-3|-|-
TGTGCCAGCAGCTTAGCGGAGAACCCCACAGATACGCAGTATTTT
CASSLAENPTDTQYF
>TRBV6-5|TRBJ2-7|few|TRBD2
TGTGCCAGCAGTTACTCGAGGGCGGGGGCCTACGAGCAGTACTTC
CASSYSRAGAYEQYF
>TRBV5-6|TRBJ1-2|few|-
TGTGCCAGCAGGTCCTACAGGGAGCCCTATGGCTACACCTTC
CASRSYREPYGYTF
>TRBV7-8|TRBJ2-7|few|-
TGTGCCAGCAGCTTATCTGCCTTCGGGGAGCAGTACTTC
CASSLSAFGEQYF
>TRBV6-5|TRBJ2-7|-|-
TGTGCCAGCAGCAAGGGGGTAGATGAGCAGTACTTC
CASSKGVDEQYF
>TRBV7-9|TRBJ2-5|-|-
TGTGCCAGCAGCTTGTTGACTGGCGGTGAGACCCAGTACTTC
CASSLLTGGETQYF
>TRBV7-8|TRBJ2-1|-|TRBD2
TGTGCCAGCAGCTTAGACGGGACTAGCGTAAATGAGCAGTTCTTC
CASSLDGTSVNEQFF
>TRBV5-5|TRBJ2-7|-|TRBD1
TGTGCCAGCAGCTTGGCAGGGGGAAGGTCCTACGAGCAGTACTTC
CASSLAGGRSYEQYF
>TRBV7-2|TRBJ2-5|-|TRBD1
TGTGCCAGCAGCTCGTTGGGACAGGGTGAAGAGACCCAGTACTTC
CASSSLGQGEETQYF
>TRBV6-1|TRBJ2-1|-|TRBD1
TGTGCCGGGCTGGGACAGGGAAACAATGAGCAGTTCTTC
CAGLGQGNNEQFF
>TRBV4-1|TRBJ1-1|-|-
TGCGCCAGCAGCCACCCGGGAGACATGAACACTGAAGCTTTCTTT
CASSHPGDMNTEAFF
>TRBV2|TRBJ1-6|-|TRBD1
TGTGCCAGAAGGGGGGACAGGGGTGTATCACCCCTCCACTTT
CARRGDRGVSPLHF
>TRBV30|TRBJ1-1|once|-
TGTGCCTGGGGAGACGGTATGAACACTGAAGCTTTCTTT
CAWGDGMNTEAFF
>TRBV15|TRBJ1-1|few|TRBD1
TGTGCCACCAGCAGAGATATAAGTCAGGACAGGGGGGATAGGGACACTGAAGCTTTCTTT
CATSRDISQDRGDRDTEAFF
>TRBV7-2|TRBJ1-2|-|-
TGTGCCAGCAGCTCATTGTGGGTGAGCGTCTATGGCTACACCTTC
CASSSLWVSVYGYTF
>TRBV6-6|TRBJ2-3|-|-
TGTGCCAGCACTATCGAGGGGGGGACAGATACGCAGTATTTT
CASTIEGGTDTQYF
>TRBV6-6|TRBJ2-5|-|-
TGTGCCAGCAGCAACAGCCAAGAGACCCAGTACTTC
CASSNSQETQYF
>TRBV11-2|TRBJ1-3|-|-
TGTGCCAGCAGCTTAGAGGCAACTGGAAACACCATATATTTT
CASSLEATGNTIYF
>TRBV6-6|TRBJ1-5|-|TRBD1
TGTGCCAGCAGCTTGGGGACAGGGGCGAATCAGCCCCAGCATTTT
CASSLGTGANQPQHF
>TRBV15|TRBJ1-5|-|-
TGTGCCACCAGCAGGTCAAATCAGCCCCAGCATTTT
CATSRSNQPQHF
>TRBV5-5|TRBJ2-2|-|-
TGTGCCAGCAGCTTGGTTACTGGAGGGAACACCGGGGAGCTGTTTTTT
CASSLVTGGNTGELFF
>TRBV5-4|TRBJ2-5|-|-
TGTGCCAGCAGCTTAGGCAGGGCGGAGACCCAGTACTTC
CASSLGRAETQYF
>TRBV7-6|TRBJ2-7|-|-
TGTGCCAGCAGCGTTACGGACAGCTACGAGCAGTACTTC
CASSVTDSYEQYF
>TRBV5-1|TRBJ1-4|-|TRBD1
TGCGCCAGCAGCCTCTCCGGGACAGCTCTTGCAACTAATGAAAAACTGTTTTTT
CASSLSGTALATNEKLFF
>TRBV2|TRBJ2-7|-|-
TGTGCCAGCATTGCGGACACCTCCTACGAGCAGTACTTC
CASIADTSYEQYF